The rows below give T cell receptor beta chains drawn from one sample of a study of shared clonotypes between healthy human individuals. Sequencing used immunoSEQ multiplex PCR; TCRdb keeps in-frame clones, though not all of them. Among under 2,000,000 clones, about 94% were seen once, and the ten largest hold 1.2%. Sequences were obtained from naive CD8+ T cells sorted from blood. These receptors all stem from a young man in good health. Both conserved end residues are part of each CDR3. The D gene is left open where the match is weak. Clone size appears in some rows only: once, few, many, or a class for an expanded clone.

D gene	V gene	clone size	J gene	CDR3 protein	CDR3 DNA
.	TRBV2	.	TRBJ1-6	CASSEFGEVTPLHF	TGTGCCAGCAGTGAATTCGGGGAGGTGACACCCCTCCACTTT
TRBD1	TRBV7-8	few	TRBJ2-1	CASSPGTGITNEQFF	TGTGCCAGCAGCCCCGGGACAGGGATTACCAATGAGCAGTTCTTC
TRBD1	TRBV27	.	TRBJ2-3	CASSPRQGADTDTQYF	TGTGCCAGCAGTCCAAGACAGGGTGCCGACACAGATACGCAGTATTTT
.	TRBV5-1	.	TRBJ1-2	CASSLGFVGGSNYGYTF	TGCGCCAGCAGCTTGGGTTTTGTTGGGGGCTCCAACTATGGCTACACCTTC
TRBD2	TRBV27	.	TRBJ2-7	CASSLSAGGGDEQYF	TGTGCCAGCAGTTTAAGTGCGGGGGGCGGCGACGAGCAGTACTTC
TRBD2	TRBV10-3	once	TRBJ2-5	CAISAGTSGETQYF	TGTGCCATCAGCGCCGGGACTAGCGGTGAGACCCAGTACTTC
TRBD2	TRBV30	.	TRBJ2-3	CAWSLAGGADTQYF	TGTGCCTGGAGTTTAGCGGGAGGGGCAGATACGCAGTATTTT
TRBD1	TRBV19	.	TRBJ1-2	CASSPGQGLFYGYTF	TGTGCCAGTAGTCCCGGACAGGGGCTATTCTATGGCTACACCTTC
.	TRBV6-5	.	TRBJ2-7	CASSYSKGAYEQYF	TGTGCCAGCAGTTACTCGAAGGGAGCCTACGAGCAGTACTTC
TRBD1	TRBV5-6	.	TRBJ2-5	CASSLETGGVETQYF	TGTGCCAGCAGCTTGGAGACAGGGGGTGTAGAGACCCAGTACTTC
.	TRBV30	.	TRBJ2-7	CAWSTGTSYEQYF	TGTGCCTGGTCCACCGGGACGTCCTACGAGCAGTACTTC
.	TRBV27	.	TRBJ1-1	CASRLGAGVSAFF	TGTGCCAGCCGACTAGGGGCTGGGGTCTCGGCTTTCTTT
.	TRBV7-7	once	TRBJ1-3	CASSLDQGSGNTIYF	TGTGCTAGCAGCTTAGATCAGGGCTCTGGAAACACCATATATTTT
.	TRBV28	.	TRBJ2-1	CASSRRDLYHEQFF	TGTGCCAGCAGCCGCCGAGACCTCTACCATGAGCAGTTCTTC
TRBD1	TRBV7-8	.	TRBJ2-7	CASSLASGQGLYEQYF	TGTGCCAGCAGCTTAGCCTCGGGACAGGGGCTCTACGAGCAGTACTTC
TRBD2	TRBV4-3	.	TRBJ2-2	CASSQKTSGVAGELFF	TGCGCCAGCAGCCAAAAAACTAGCGGGGTTGCCGGGGAGCTGTTTTTT
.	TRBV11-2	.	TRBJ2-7	CASSLGSFLEQYF	TGTGCCAGCAGCTTAGGAAGTTTCCTCGAGCAGTACTTC
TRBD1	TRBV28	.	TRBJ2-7	CASSFYGTALYEQYF	TGTGCCAGCAGTTTCTACGGGACAGCTCTCTACGAGCAGTACTTC
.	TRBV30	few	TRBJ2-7	CAWSVNYEQYF	TGTGCCTGGAGTGTAAACTACGAGCAGTACTTC
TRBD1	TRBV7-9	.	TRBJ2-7	CASSPTGPHSYEQYF	TGTGCCAGCAGCCCGACAGGGCCCCATTCCTACGAGCAGTACTTC
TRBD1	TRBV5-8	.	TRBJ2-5	CASSPGQGGETQYF	TGTGCCAGCAGCCCTGGACAGGGTGGGGAGACCCAGTACTTC
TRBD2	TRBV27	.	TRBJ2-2	CASRLSGTNTGELFF	TGTGCCAGCAGGCTTAGCGGGACGAACACCGGGGAGCTGTTTTTT
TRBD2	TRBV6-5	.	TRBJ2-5	CASSFAGEETQYF	TGTGCCAGCAGTTTTGCGGGAGAAGAGACCCAGTACTTC
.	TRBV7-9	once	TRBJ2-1	CASSPSQGRSYNEQFF	TGTGCCAGCAGCCCGTCGCAGGGGCGATCCTACAATGAGCAGTTCTTC
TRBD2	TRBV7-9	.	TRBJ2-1	CASSLVLAGLDEQFF	TGTGCCAGCAGCTTAGTGTTAGCGGGACTGGATGAGCAGTTCTTC
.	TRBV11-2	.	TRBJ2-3	CASSLGASDTQYF	TGTGCCAGCAGCCTGGGGGCATCGGATACGCAGTATTTT
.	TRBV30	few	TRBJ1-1	CAWSVGAEAFF	TGTGCCTGGAGTGTGGGGGCAGAAGCTTTCTTT
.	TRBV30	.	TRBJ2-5	CASDSDSHQETQYF	TGTGCCAGCGATAGCGACAGTCATCAAGAGACCCAGTACTTC
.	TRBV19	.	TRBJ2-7	CASSIVPGNEQYF	TGTGCCAGTAGTATAGTGCCAGGGAACGAGCAGTACTTC
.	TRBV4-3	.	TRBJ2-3	CASSQDVGVLYMTDTQYF	TGCGCCAGCAGCCAAGATGTGGGGGTTTTATATATGACAGATACGCAGTATTTT
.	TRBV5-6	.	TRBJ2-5	CASSGPGPGETQYF	TGTGCCAGCAGCGGACCCGGGCCTGGAGAGACCCAGTACTTC
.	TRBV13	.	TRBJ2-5	CASSQGGETQYF	TGTGCCAGCAGCCAGGGGGGAGAGACCCAGTACTTC
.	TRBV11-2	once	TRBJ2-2	CASSLVGPTGELFF	TGTGCCAGCAGCTTAGTTGGTCCTACCGGGGAGCTGTTTTTT
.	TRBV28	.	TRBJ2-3	CASSARGAGSVGTDTQYF	TGTGCCAGCAGTGCCCGTGGGGCGGGGAGTGTAGGCACAGATACGCAGTATTTT
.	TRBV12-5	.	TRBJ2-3	CASGSIGGPSDTQYF	TGTGCTAGTGGTTCAATCGGGGGCCCCTCAGATACGCAGTATTTT
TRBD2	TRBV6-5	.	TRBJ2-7	CASSYGSGGAGEQYF	TGTGCCAGCAGTTACGGTAGCGGGGGGGCCGGCGAGCAGTACTTC
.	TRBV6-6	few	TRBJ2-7	CASSPTDPTYEQYF	TGTGCCAGCAGCCCGACAGATCCCACCTACGAGCAGTACTTC
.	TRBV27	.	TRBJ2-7	CASSEGVGEQYF	TGTGCCAGCAGCGAGGGAGTTGGGGAGCAGTACTTC
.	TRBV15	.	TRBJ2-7	CATSQFLSGDYEQYF	TGTGCCACCAGCCAATTTCTTTCCGGGGATTACGAGCAGTACTTC
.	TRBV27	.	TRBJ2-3	CASSLRDPDTQYF	TGTGCCAGCAGTTTACGGGACCCAGATACGCAGTATTTT
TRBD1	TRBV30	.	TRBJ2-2	CAWRNPPGQGRTGELFF	TGTGCCTGGCGAAACCCTCCGGGACAGGGACGGACCGGGGAGCTGTTTTTT
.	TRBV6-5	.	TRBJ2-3	CASSYTRGADTQYF	TGTGCCAGCAGTTACACTCGGGGGGCGGATACGCAGTATTTT
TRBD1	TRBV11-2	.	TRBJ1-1	CASSRDRDTEAFF	TGTGCCAGCAGCCGGGACAGGGACACTGAAGCTTTCTTT
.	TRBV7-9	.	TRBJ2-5	CASSPTGVPQYF	TGTGCCAGCAGTCCTACTGGAGTACCCCAGTACTTC